One sample yielded the 19 T cell receptor beta chains listed below, sequenced in a study of control samples from healthy donors and cancer patients. Only in-frame clones appear in the TCRdb table, and some are missing; sequencing was by immunoSEQ multiplex PCR. The sample records 200,000 to 250,000 clones, over 90% being singletons. Sequencing was done on a sample of blood. These TCRs come from a man aged 45-65 years in good health.

The rearrangement uses TRBV6-1 and TRBJ1-1; 7 nucleotides agree with TRBD1. V lost 0 bases to trimming and J lost 1 base; unmatched junction nucleotides: 8. The CDR3 contains 17 residues. Germline V CDR1 and CDR2: MNHNS, SASEGT. The CDR3 protein is CASSEAWDRGRNTEAFF. CDR3 sequence (DNA): TGTGCCAGCAGTGAAGCTTGGGACAGAGGGAGGAACACTGAAGCTTTCTTT.

The chain couples TRBV15 to TRBJ2-2; D is undetermined. CDR1 and CDR2 from the germline V gene are LNHNV and YYDKDF (reference sequence). This CDR3 spans 13 amino acids. Trimming took 1 base from V and 4 from J, leaving 4 bases between them. As DNA, the CDR3 is TGTGCCACCAGCAGAGTCTTCACCGGGGAGCTGTTTTTT. This translates into CATSRVFTGELFF.

The chain uses TRBV5-1 and TRBJ1-2; 7 bases are shared with TRBD1. V shed 4 bases, J shed 2 bases, and the junction held 5 bases outside the gene matches. In germline, CDR1 is SGHRS, CDR2 YFSETQ. The CDR3 runs 14 residues. DNA of the CDR3: TGCGCCAGCAGCCAGATACAGGGGAACTATGGCTACACCTTC. Amino acid sequence: CASSQIQGNYGYTF. Supplemented by reference TRBV5-1 and TRBJ1-2, the full variable domain reads KAGVTQTPRYLIKTRGQQVTLSCSPISGHRSVSWYQQTPGQGLQFLFEYFSETQRNKGNFPGRFSGRQFSNSRSEMNVSTLELGDSALYLCASSQIQGNYGYTFGSGTRLTVV.

This chain uses TRBV28 with TRBJ1-2; D ambiguous. Germline CDR1 is MDHEN and CDR2 is SYDVKM. V dropped 5 bases and J dropped 4 bases, with 2 bases sitting between them. This CDR3 comprises 10 residues. The CDR3 sequence is CASSRYGYTF. The CDR3 bases are TGTGCCAGCAGTCGCTATGGCTACACCTTC.

This rearrangement joins TRBV7-9 to TRBJ1-4; D unresolved. Trimming removed 2 bases at V and 7 bases at J, with 17 bases between. The CDR3 is 16 amino acids. Germline-derived CDR1 and CDR2 are SEHNR and FQNEAQ (reference sequence). The chain's CDR3 is CASSLLAGEGVEKLFF. In nucleotides, the CDR3 is TGTGCCAGCAGCTTACTAGCCGGGGAGGGTGTTGAAAAACTGTTTTTT. Full variable domain (missing parts from reference TRBV7-9 and TRBJ1-4): DTGVSQNPRHKITKRGQNVTFRCDPISEHNRLYWYRQTLGQGPEFLTYFQNEAQLEKSRLLSDRFSAERPKGSFSTLEIQRTEQGDSAMYLCASSLLAGEGVEKLFFGSGTQLSVL.

The chain uses TRBV2 and TRBJ2-7, with D possibly TRBD1 on 6 matching bases. V was clipped by 7 bases and J by 2 bases, with 18 bases between them. This CDR3 comprises 15 residues. CDR1 and CDR2 from the germline V gene are SNHLY and FYNNEI. The CDR3 loop is CASTSQGIGAYEQYF. The DNA for the CDR3 is TGTGCCAGCACCTCCCAGGGGATCGGGGCCTACGAGCAGTACTTC.

The chain recombines TRBV6-6 with TRBJ1-5, with a tentative D call TRBD1 (6 bases). V lost 5 bases, J lost 4 bases, and 15 bases lay in between. The CDR3 sequence is 15 residues long. CDR1 and CDR2 from the germline V gene are MNHNY and SVGAGI (reference sequence). The CDR3: CASSTRGFGNQPQHF. CDR3 nucleotides: TGTGCCAGCAGTACCAGGGGATTCGGGAATCAGCCCCAGCATTTT.

The gene calls are TRBV6-5 and TRBJ2-5, with TRBD1 identical over 7 bases. V was clipped by 6 bases and J by 4 bases; unmatched bases: 11. The CDR3 is made up of 15 amino acids. Germline V gives CDR1 MNHEY, CDR2 SVGAGI. In DNA form, the CDR3 reads TGTGCCAGCAGGCCTCCCGGGACAGAAGGAGAGACCCAGTACTTC. Its protein product is CASRPPGTEGETQYF.

This rearrangement joins TRBV5-1 to TRBJ2-1, with 10 nucleotides matching TRBD1. This CDR3 has 16 residues. V lost 4 bases to trimming and J lost 1 base; unmatched junction nucleotides: 5. Germline V CDR1 and CDR2: SGHRS, YFSETQ. CDR3: CASSATGGDSYNEQFF. The DNA of the CDR3 is TGCGCCAGCAGCGCGACAGGGGGCGATTCCTACAATGAGCAGTTCTTC. The full variable domain, with the rest looked up from reference TRBV5-1 and TRBJ2-1, is KAGVTQTPRYLIKTRGQQVTLSCSPISGHRSVSWYQQTPGQGLQFLFEYFSETQRNKGNFPGRFSGRQFSNSRSEMNVSTLELGDSALYLCASSATGGDSYNEQFFGPGTRLTVL.

This chain joins TRBV10-1 and TRBJ2-2; 11 positions agree with TRBD1. J gave up 5 bases and V 6 bases, and 8 bases lay outside the gene matches. Germline V gene sequence: CDR1 WNHNN, CDR2 SYGVQD (reference sequence). This CDR3 contains 16 residues. The CDR3, as DNA: TGCGCCAGCAGCAAGTGGACAGGGGGCGCGACCGGGGAGCTGTTTTTT. Protein product: CASSKWTGGATGELFF.

This clone was detected only once. Additional DNA sequences in this sample encode the identical CDR3. The chain links TRBV28 to TRBJ2-1; no reliable D call. Germline lookup yields CDR1 MDHEN and CDR2 SYDVKM. V lost 5 bases and J lost 7, with 6 bases in between. The CDR3 has 11 amino acids. CDR3 nucleotide sequence: TGTGCCAGCAGTGAGAGGAATGAGCAGTTCTTC. This translates into CASSERNEQFF.

The chain employs TRBV28 and TRBJ1-4, with no clear D. V was cut by 7 bases and J by 0 bases, with 12 bases left in between. The germline gives CDR1 MDHEN, CDR2 SYDVKM. This CDR3 comprises 15 residues. CDR3 sequence: CASTLVQATNEKLFF. CDR3 DNA sequence: TGTGCCAGCACCTTGGTGCAGGCAACTAATGAAAAACTGTTTTTT.

This chain joins TRBV12-3 or TRBV12-4 and TRBJ2-3; D could derive from TRBD1 or TRBD2 (6 bases each). Deletions cut 11 bases from V and 6 bases from J, with 15 bases between. CDR3 length: 12 amino acids. Here the CDR3 DNA reads TGTGCCGGAGGGCAGGGGTGGGATACGCAGTATTTT. Amino acid sequence: CAGGQGWDTQYF.

The chain carries TRBV7-2 and TRBJ1-5; D gene ambiguous. Trimming cost V 3 bases and J 3 bases, with 21 bases left between them. Germline lookup yields CDR1 SGHTA and CDR2 FQGNSA. CDR3 length: 18 amino acids. This CDR3 is CASSFLPPGGHANQPQHF. CDR3 in DNA: TGTGCCAGCAGCTTCTTACCTCCCGGAGGCCACGCCAATCAGCCCCAGCATTTT.

The V and J genes are TRBV7-3 and TRBJ1-2; D gene uncertain. The CDR3 extends over 15 amino acids. V dropped 5 bases and J dropped 1 base, with 14 bases sitting between them. The V gene's germline CDR1 is SGHTA and CDR2 FQGTGA. The chain's CDR3 is CASSLTAADNYGYTF. The DNA of the CDR3 is TGTGCCAGCAGCCTTACCGCCGCGGATAACTATGGCTACACCTTC.

V and J are TRBV7-8 and TRBJ1-3; TRBD1 aligns across 9 bases. V lost 5 bases to trimming and J lost 1 base; unmatched junction nucleotides: 9. This CDR3 contains 17 residues. Germline V gene sequence: CDR1 SGHVS, CDR2 FQNEAQ. The CDR3 nucleotides are TGTGCCAGCAGCCCGGCACAGGGGGCTGTTTCTGGAAACACCATATATTTT. Translation: CASSPAQGAVSGNTIYF.

This clone has only one observation. The rearrangement uses TRBV28 and TRBJ2-6, with 8 bases lining up with TRBD1. The CDR3 runs to 16 residues. In germline, CDR1 is MDHEN, CDR2 SYDVKM. V was pared by 5 bases and J by 2 bases, with 5 bases of the junction left unmatched. As DNA, the CDR3 is TGTGCCAGCAGTCGGACAGGGACCACTGGGGCCAACGTCCTGACTTTC. As protein: CASSRTGTTGANVLTF.

The chain carries TRBV5-4 and TRBJ2-3; 8 bases are shared with TRBD2. Germline V gene data show CDR1 as SGHNT and CDR2 as YYREEE (reference sequence). The CDR3 is 17 amino acids. V was pared by 0 bases and J by 1 base, with 7 bases of the junction left unmatched. The CDR3 bases are TGTGCCAGCAGCTTGGCCCAGCGGGGGAGCCGCACAGATACGCAGTATTTT. Amino acid sequence: CASSLAQRGSRTDTQYF.

The chain combines TRBV6-1 with TRBJ2-7, with D possibly being TRBD1 or TRBD2 (5 bases each). The CDR3 loop spans 13 amino acids. CDR1 and CDR2 (germline): MNHNS, SASEGT. V lost 3 bases and J lost 6, with 12 bases in between. This CDR3 reads CASSEQPGAEQYV. The CDR3 DNA reads as TGTGCCAGCAGTGAGCAGCCCGGGGCCGAGCAGTACGTC.